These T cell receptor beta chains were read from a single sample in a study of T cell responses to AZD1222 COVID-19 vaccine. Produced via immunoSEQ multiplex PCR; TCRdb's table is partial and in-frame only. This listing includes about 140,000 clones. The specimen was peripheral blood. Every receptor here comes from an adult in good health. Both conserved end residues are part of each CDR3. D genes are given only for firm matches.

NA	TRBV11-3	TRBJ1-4	TGTGCCAGCAGCCACGGACAGTCTAATGAAAAACTGTTTTTT	CASSHGQSNEKLFF
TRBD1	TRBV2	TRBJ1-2	TGTGCCAGCAGGACAGGGGGCGACTATGGCTACACCTTC	CASRTGGDYGYTF
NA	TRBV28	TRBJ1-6	TGTGCCAGCAGCCCCGATGGCAATTCACCCCTCCACTTT	CASSPDGNSPLHF
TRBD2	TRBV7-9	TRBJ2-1	TGTGCCAGCAGCTCCCGTAGCGGGAGTCTATACAATGAGCAGTTCTTC	CASSSRSGSLYNEQFF
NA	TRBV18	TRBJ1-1	TGTGCCAGCTCACCACCAATCGGGGTAAGGACTACTGAAGCTTTCTTT	CASSPPIGVRTTEAFF
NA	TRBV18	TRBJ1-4	TGTGCCAGCTCACCGGAACACCTTAATGAAAAACTGTTTTTT	CASSPEHLNEKLFF
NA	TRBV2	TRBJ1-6	TGTGCCAGCAGTGAGACGGGGAATTCACCCCTCCACTTT	CASSETGNSPLHF
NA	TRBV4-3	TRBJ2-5	TGCGCCAGCAGCCAAGAGCCAACGACGGAGACCCAGTACTTC	CASSQEPTTETQYF
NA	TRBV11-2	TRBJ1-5	TGTGCCAGCAGCTTAGGGGCGAATCAGCCCCAGCATTTT	CASSLGANQPQHF
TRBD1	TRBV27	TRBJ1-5	TGTGCCAGCAGTCCCGGGACAGAGCGTCGGCCCCAGCATTTT	CASSPGTERRPQHF
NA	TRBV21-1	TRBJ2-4	TGTGCCAGCAGCAAAAGGAAGGGCTATGGGGGCAAAAACATTCAGTACTTC	CASSKRKGYGGKNIQYF
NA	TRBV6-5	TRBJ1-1	TGTGCCAGCAGCTACCAGGGGCAACGGACTGAAGCTTTCTTT	CASSYQGQRTEAFF
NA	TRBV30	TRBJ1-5	TGTGCCTGGAGTGTAGGGGGGGGTGGCAATCAGCCCCAGCATTTT	CAWSVGGGGNQPQHF
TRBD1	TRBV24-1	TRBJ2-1	TGTGCCACCAGTGGACAGGGTGGAAATGAGCAGTTCTTC	CATSGQGGNEQFF
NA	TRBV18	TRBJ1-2	TGTGCCAGCTCACCGCCTGGACAGTTTATTGGCTACACCTTC	CASSPPGQFIGYTF
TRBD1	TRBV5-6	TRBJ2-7	TGTGCCAGCAGCTTGGGACGCGGGGCGGGGACAGGGAGCTTCGAGCAGTACTTC	CASSLGRGAGTGSFEQYF
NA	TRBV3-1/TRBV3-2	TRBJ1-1	TGTGCCAGCAGCGCCCCTGCGGCGGCCGAAGCTTTCTTT	CASSAPAAAEAFF
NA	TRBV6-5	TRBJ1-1	TGTGCCAGCAGTTACTGGGGTGAAAGGACTGAAGCTTTCTTT	CASSYWGERTEAFF
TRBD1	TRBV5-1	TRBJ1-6	TGCGCCAGCAGCTCTGACAGGGGAGGTAATTCACCCCTCCACTTT	CASSSDRGGNSPLHF
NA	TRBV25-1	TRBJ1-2	TGTGCCAGCAGTGACAGGGCCTATGGCTACACCTTC	CASSDRAYGYTF
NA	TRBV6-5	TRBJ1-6	TGTGCCAGCAGGGAGGGACCGGCAGTTGGTTCACCCCTCCACTTT	CASREGPAVGSPLHF
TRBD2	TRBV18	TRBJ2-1	TGTGCCAGCTCAGTCGGGACTACAAACGCCGGTGAGCAGTTCTTC	CASSVGTTNAGEQFF
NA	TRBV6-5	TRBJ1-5	TGTGCCAGCAGTCCCCTAGGGGGAATGAGTCAGCCCCAGCATTTT	CASSPLGGMSQPQHF
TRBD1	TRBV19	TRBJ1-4	TGTGCCAGTAGTATGAGACAGGGATCTAATGAAAAACTGTTTTTT	CASSMRQGSNEKLFF
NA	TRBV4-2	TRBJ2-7	TGTGCCAGCAGCCGGACAAACTACGAGCAGTACTTC	CASSRTNYEQYF
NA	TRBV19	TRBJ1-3	TGTGCCAGCACAGGGTTGGCTGGAAACACCATATATTTT	CASTGLAGNTIYF
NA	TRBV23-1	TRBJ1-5	TGCGCCAGCAAATTTGGGAACTACCAGCCCCAGCATTTT	CASKFGNYQPQHF
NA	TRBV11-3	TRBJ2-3	TGTGCCAGCGACGGGCCAGGGGCCACAGATACGCAGTATTTT	CASDGPGATDTQYF
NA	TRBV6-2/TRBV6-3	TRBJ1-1	TGTGCCAGCAGTTCGGACGGCTACACTGAAGCTTTCTTT	CASSSDGYTEAFF
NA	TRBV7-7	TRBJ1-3	TGTGCCAGCAGCCCTGGGCTCCAGGGTACCGACACCATATATTTT	CASSPGLQGTDTIYF
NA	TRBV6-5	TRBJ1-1	TGTGCCATCTGGGGAGGGCTCGGGTCGAACACTGAAGCTTTCTTT	CAIWGGLGSNTEAFF
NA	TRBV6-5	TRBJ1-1	TGTGCCAGCAGTTATTTGGAGGACACTGAAGCTTTCTTT	CASSYLEDTEAFF
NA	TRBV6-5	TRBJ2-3	TGTGCCAGCAGTCTCACCGGGACAACCACAGATACGCAGTATTTT	CASSLTGTTTDTQYF
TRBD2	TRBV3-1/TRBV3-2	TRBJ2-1	TGTGCCAGCAGCCAAGGTTCCCCGGGGGGGCCCTACAATGAGCAGTTCTTC	CASSQGSPGGPYNEQFF
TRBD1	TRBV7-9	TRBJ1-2	TGTGCCAGCAGCTTAGACAGGGGGCTGAGAGGCTACACCTTC	CASSLDRGLRGYTF
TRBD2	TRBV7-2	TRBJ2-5	TGTGCCAGCAGCCCGTGGCGGGGGGAGCTTGAGACCCAGTACTTC	CASSPWRGELETQYF
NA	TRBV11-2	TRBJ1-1	TGTGCCAGCAGACCCACCCGGGGGAACACTGAAGCTTTCTTT	CASRPTRGNTEAFF
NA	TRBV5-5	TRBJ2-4	TGTGCCAGCAGCTTGGCGGTCGGCGGGCGCCAAAACATTCAGTACTTC	CASSLAVGGRQNIQYF
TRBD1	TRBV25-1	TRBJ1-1	TGTGCCAGCAGCCGGACAGGTGGGTCGAACACTGAAGCTTTCTTT	CASSRTGGSNTEAFF
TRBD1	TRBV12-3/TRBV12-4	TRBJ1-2	TGTGCCAGCAGCCAGGGGGCCTGGGGCTACACCTTC	CASSQGAWGYTF
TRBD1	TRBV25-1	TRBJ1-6	TGTGCCAGCACGGGACAGGGGGTCTCACCCCTCCACTTT	CASTGQGVSPLHF
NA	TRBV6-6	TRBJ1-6	TGTGCCAGCAGTCCCCTTATGGGTTTCGATTCACCCCTCCACTTT	CASSPLMGFDSPLHF
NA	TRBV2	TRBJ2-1	TGTGCCAGCAGTGAGACATCGGCCTTCTACAATGAGCAGTTCTTC	CASSETSAFYNEQFF
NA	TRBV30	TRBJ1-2	TGTGCCTGGAGCACAGGGAACTTCAACTATGGCTACACCTTC	CAWSTGNFNYGYTF
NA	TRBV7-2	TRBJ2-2	TGTGCCAGCAGCTTACGGTCTCTGAACACCGGGGAGCTGTTTTTT	CASSLRSLNTGELFF
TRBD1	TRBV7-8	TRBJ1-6	TGTGCCAGCAGGACAGGGGAAACCTTTTCACCCCTCCACTTT	CASRTGETFSPLHF
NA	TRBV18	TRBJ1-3	TGTGCCAGCTCATCAACCAGAACCGCTGGAAACACCATATATTTT	CASSSTRTAGNTIYF
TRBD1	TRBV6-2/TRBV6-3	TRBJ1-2	TGTGCCAGCAGTTACTCGAGGTTCGGACAGGGGATAAGCTACACCTTC	CASSYSRFGQGISYTF
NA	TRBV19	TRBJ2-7	TGTGCCAGTAGTATCCGGGACGGGGGCTACGAGCAGTACTTC	CASSIRDGGYEQYF
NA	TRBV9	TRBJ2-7	TGTGCCAGCAGCTCCGAAGCGGGCGAGCAGTACTTC	CASSSEAGEQYF
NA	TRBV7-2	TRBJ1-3	TGTGCCAGCAGCCCTCAAGCTGGAAACACCATATATTTT	CASSPQAGNTIYF
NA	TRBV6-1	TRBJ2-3	TGTGCCAGCAGTGAAGTGGCATTTATGAGCACAGATACGCAGTATTTT	CASSEVAFMSTDTQYF
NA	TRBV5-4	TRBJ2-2	TGTGCCAGCAGCTTGGACCAGACCGGGGAGCTGTTTTTT	CASSLDQTGELFF
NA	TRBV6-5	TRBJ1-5	TGTGCCAGCAGCCGGGGCGGCAATCAGCCCCAGCATTTT	CASSRGGNQPQHF
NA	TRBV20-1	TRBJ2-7	TGCAGTGCTAGTGGGGTTCGGGGGGCCCACGAGCAGTACTTC	CSASGVRGAHEQYF